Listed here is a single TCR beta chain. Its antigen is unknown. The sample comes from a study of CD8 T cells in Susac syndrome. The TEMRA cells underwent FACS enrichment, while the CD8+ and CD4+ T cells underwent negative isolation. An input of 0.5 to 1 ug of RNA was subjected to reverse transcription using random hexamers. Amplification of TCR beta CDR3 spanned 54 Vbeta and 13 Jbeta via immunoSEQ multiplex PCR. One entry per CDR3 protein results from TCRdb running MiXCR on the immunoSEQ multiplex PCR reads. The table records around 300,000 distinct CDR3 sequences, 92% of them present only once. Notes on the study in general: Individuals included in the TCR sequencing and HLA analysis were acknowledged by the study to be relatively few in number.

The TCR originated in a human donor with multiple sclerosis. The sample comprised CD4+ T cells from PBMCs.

CDR3 bases: TGTGCCAGCAGTGAAGTCCGACGCGGGGGCGAGACCGGGGAGCTGTTTTTT. Translated: CASSEVRRGGETGELFF. V and J are TRBV2 and TRBJ2-2, with D perhaps matching TRBD2 (7 bases). This CDR3 comprises 17 residues. Trimming shortened V by 1 base and J by 5 bases, and 17 bases separated the two germline ends. The germline gives CDR1 SNHLY, CDR2 FYNNEI.